This T cell receptor (beta chain) was recorded in a study of T cell repertoires in cytomegalovirus infection. Background on the study: Selection of CMV epitopes for the study included recently identified HLA-C-restricted and well-studied HLA-B-restricted ones. Public TCR beta signatures were indicative of both CMV infection and a matching HLA type.

This clonotype has only a few counts. Antigen: not known. One entry per CDR3 protein results from TCRdb running MiXCR on the reads. Seen here are approximately 260,000 distinct CDR3 sequences, 20% to 25% observed once, and the top ten hold 15% to 20%. Study-wide results and caveats: Ex vivo responses were dominated by HLA-C-restricted CMV-specific TCR beta clonotypes.

V lost 6 bases, J lost 4 bases, and 19 bases lay in between. Germline CDR1 is SGHDT and CDR2 is YYEEEE. This CDR3 has 15 amino acids. The input for sequencing was cultured PBMCs, taken from culture after CMV antigen stimulation. The chain uses TRBV5-6 and TRBJ1-2, with D maybe TRBD1 (6 bases). This clonotype was sampled from a human donor in good health (CMV status not recorded). Some clones in this sample may be carry-over from other donors' samples. CDR3 sequence (DNA): TGTGCCAGCACTCCGGGAGACAGGAGCGGCTATGGCTACACCTTC. Translating it yields CASTPGDRSGYGYTF.